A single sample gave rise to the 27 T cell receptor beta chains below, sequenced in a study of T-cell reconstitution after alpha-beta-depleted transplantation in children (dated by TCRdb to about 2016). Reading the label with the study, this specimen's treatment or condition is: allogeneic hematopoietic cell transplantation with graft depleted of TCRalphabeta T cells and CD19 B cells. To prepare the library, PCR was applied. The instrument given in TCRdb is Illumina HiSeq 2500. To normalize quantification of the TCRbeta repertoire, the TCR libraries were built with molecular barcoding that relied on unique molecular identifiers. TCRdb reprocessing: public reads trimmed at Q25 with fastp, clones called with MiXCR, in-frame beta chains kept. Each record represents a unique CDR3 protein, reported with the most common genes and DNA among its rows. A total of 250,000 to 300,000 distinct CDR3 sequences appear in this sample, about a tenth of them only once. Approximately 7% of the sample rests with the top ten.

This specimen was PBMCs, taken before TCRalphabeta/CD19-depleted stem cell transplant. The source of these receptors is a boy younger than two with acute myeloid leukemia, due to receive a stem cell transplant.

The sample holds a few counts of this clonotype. DNA for the CDR3: TGTGCCAGCAGTTTAGCCGGCTTCCGAGCCAAAAACATTCAGTACTTC. Its translation is CASSLAGFRAKNIQYF. V is TRBV12-3 or TRBV12-4 and J is TRBJ2-4, with D uncertain. V was clipped by 0 bases and J by 0 bases, with 9 bases between them. This CDR3 has 16 residues.

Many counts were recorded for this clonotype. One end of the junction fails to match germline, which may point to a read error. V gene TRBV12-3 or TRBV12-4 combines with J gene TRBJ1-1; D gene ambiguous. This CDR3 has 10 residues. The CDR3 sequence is CASSLTEAFF. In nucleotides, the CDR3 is TGCGCCAGCAGCTTGACTGAAGCTTTCTTT.

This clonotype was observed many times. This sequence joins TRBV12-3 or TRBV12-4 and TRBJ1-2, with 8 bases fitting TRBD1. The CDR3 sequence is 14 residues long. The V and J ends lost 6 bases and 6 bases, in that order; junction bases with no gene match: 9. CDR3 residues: CASRGDRKFNGYTF. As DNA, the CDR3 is TGTGCCAGCAGGGGGGACAGGAAGTTTAATGGCTACACCTTC.

Here the CDR3 reads CSVAGMDTDTQYF. The CDR3 DNA is TGCAGCGTTGCCGGGATGGACACAGATACGCAGTATTTT. The V gene is TRBV29-1, the J gene TRBJ2-3, with TRBD2 as a possible D gene (5 bases). Germline loops: CDR1 SQVTM, CDR2 ANQGSEA. Trimming removed 4 bases at V and 2 bases at J, with 10 bases between. The CDR3 contains 13 residues.

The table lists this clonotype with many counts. The chain's CDR3 is CAISAGGGSSYEQYF. Here the CDR3 DNA reads TGTGCCATCAGTGCAGGGGGGGGTAGCTCCTACGAGCAGTACTTC. The chain uses TRBV10-3 and TRBJ2-7; perhaps D is TRBD1 or TRBD2 (7 bases each). V was shortened by 4 bases and J by 0 bases, with 13 bases between the two germline ends. CDR1 and CDR2 from the germline V gene are ENHRY and SYGVKD. The CDR3 spans 15 residues.

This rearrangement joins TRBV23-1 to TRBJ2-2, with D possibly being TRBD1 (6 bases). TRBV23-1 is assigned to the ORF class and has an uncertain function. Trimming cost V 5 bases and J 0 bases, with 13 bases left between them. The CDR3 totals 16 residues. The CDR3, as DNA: TGCGCCAGCAGTGGGGACACTTACGCGAACACCGGGGAGCTGTTTTTT. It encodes CASSGDTYANTGELFF.

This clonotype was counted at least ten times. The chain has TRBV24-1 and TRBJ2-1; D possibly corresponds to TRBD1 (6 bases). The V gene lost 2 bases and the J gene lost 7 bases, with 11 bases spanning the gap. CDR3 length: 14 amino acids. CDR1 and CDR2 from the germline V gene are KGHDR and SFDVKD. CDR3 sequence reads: CATSDSQGINEQFF. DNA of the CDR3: TGTGCCACCAGTGATTCCCAGGGGATTAATGAGCAGTTCTTC.

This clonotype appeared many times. CDR3 protein: CASSPPGLPHTEAFF. CDR3 coding DNA: TGTGCCAGCAGTCCCCCGGGCCTCCCCCACACTGAAGCTTTCTTT. V and J are TRBV12-3 or TRBV12-4 and TRBJ1-1; D remains unclear. V lost 5 bases and J lost 3, with 16 bases in between. This CDR3 comprises 15 residues.

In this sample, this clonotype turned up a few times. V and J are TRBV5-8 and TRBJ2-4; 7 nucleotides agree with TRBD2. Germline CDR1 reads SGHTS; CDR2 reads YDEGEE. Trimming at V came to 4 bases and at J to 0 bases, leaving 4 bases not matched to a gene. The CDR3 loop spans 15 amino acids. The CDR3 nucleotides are TGTGCCAGCAGCCCTGGGGGGGTAGCCAAAAACATTCAGTACTTC. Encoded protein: CASSPGGVAKNIQYF.

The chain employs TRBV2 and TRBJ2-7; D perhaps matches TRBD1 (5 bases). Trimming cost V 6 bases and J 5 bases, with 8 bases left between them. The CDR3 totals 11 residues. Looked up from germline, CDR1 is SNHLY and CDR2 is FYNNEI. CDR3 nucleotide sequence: TGTGCCAGCAGGGCAGGGAACGAGCAGTACTTC. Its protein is CASRAGNEQYF.

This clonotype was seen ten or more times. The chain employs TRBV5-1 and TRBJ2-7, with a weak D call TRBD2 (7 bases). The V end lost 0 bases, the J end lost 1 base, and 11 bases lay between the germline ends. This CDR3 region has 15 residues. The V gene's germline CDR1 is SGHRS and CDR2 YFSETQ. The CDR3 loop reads CASSLVGGVSYEQYF. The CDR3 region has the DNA TGCGCCAGCAGCTTGGTAGGGGGGGTATCCTACGAGCAGTACTTC.

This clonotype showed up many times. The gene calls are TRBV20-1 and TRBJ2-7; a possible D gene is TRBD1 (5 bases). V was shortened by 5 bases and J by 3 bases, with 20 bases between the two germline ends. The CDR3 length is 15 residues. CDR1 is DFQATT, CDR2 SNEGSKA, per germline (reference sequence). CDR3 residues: CSAPNSETAIYEQYF. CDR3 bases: TGCAGTGCTCCTAATTCAGAGACAGCGATCTACGAGCAGTACTTC.

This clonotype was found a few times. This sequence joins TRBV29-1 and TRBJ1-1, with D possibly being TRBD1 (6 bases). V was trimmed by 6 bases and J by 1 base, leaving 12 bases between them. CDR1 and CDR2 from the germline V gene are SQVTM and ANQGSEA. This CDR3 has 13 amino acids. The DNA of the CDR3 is TGCAGCGTGAAAGGGGGAGGGAACACTGAAGCTTTCTTT. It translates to CSVKGGGNTEAFF.

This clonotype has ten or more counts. CDR3 sequence: CASSFGLAEEETQYF. For the CDR3, the DNA is TGTGCCAGCAGTTTCGGACTAGCCGAAGAAGAGACCCAGTACTTC. The genes are TRBV12-3 or TRBV12-4 and TRBJ2-5; TRBD2 agrees at 8 bases. This CDR3 has 15 amino acids. Unmatched junction bases numbered 6, after V lost 3 bases and J lost 3 bases.

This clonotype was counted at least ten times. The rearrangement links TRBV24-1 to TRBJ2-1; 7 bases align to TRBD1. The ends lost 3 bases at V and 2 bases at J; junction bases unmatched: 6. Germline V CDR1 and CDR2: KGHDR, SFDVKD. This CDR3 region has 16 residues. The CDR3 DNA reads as TGTGCCACCAGTGATACCGGGACAGTTCCCTACAATGAGCAGTTCTTC. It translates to CATSDTGTVPYNEQFF.

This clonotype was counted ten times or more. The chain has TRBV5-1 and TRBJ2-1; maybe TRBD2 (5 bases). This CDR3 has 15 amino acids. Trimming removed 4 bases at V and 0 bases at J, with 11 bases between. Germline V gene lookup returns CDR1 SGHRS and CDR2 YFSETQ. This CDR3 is CASSLRASSYNEQFF. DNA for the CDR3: TGCGCCAGCAGCCTGCGGGCGAGCTCCTACAATGAGCAGTTCTTC.

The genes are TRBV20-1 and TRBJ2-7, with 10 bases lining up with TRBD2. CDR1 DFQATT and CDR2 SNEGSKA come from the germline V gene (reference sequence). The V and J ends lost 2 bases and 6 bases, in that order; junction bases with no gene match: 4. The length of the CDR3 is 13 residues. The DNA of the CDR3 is TGCAGTGCTAGACTAGCGGGAGAGGGCGAGCAGTACTTC. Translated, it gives CSARLAGEGEQYF.

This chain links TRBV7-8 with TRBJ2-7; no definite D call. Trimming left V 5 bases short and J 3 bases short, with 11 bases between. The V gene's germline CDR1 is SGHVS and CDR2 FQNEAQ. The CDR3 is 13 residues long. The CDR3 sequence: CASSPVGSYEQYV. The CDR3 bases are TGTGCCAGCAGCCCGGTGGGTAGCTACGAGCAGTACGTC.

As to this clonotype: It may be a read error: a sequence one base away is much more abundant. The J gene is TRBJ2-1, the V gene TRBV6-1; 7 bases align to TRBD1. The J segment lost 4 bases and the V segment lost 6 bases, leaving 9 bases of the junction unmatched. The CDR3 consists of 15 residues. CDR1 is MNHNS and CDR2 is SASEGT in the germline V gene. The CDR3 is CASSPDRVAYNEQFF. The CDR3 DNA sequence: TGTGCCAGCAGCCCCGACAGGGTCGCATACAATGAGCAGTTCTTC.

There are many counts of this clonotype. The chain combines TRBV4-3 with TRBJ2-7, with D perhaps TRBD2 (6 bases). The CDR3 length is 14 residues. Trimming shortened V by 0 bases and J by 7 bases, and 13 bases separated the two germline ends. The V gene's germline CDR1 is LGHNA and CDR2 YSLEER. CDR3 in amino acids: CASSQDQGGEEQYF. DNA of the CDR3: TGCGCCAGCAGCCAAGATCAAGGAGGGGAAGAGCAGTACTTC.

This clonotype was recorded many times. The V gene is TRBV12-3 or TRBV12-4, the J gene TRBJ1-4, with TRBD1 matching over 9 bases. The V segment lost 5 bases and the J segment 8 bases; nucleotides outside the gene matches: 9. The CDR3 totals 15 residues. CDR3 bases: TGTGCCAGCAGTAGGTCCGGGACAGGGTGGGAAAAACTGTTTTTT. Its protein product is CASSRSGTGWEKLFF.

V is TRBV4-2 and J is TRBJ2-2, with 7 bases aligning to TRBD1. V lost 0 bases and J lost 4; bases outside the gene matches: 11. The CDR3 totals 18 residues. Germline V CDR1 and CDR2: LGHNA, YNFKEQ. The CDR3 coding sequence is TGTGCCAGCAGCCAAGAAAGGAAGATGACAGGGACCACCGGGGAGCTGTTTTTT. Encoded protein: CASSQERKMTGTTGELFF.

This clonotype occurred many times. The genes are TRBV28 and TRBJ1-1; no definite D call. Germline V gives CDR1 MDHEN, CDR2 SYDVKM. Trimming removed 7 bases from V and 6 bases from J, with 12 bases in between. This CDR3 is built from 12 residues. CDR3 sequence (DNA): TGTGCCAGCACCGCGCGGGGAGCTGAAGCTTTCTTT. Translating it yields CASTARGAEAFF.

CDR3 in DNA: TGTGCCAGCAGTGTGACAGGGAACACCGGGGAGCTGTTTTTT. This encodes CASSVTGNTGELFF. The chain couples TRBV28 to TRBJ2-2; maybe TRBD1 (6 bases). Germline-derived CDR1 and CDR2 are MDHEN and SYDVKM. The CDR3 contains 14 residues. The V end lost 5 bases, the J end lost 1 base, and 8 bases lay between the germline ends.

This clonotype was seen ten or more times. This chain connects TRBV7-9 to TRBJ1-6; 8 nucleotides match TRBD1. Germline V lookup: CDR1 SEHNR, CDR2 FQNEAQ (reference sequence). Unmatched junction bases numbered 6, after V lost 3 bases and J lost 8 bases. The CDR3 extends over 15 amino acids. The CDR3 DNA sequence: TGTGCCAGCAGCTTCCTGTCAGGGGGCGATTCACCCCTCCACTTT. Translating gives CASSFLSGGDSPLHF.

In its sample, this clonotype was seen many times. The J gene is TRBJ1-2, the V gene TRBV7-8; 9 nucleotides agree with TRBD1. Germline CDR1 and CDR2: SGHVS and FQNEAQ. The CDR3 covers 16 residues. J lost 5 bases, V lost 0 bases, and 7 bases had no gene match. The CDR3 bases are TGTGCCAGCAGCTTAGCGCCGGGACAGGGAACTTATGGCTACACCTTC. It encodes CASSLAPGQGTYGYTF.

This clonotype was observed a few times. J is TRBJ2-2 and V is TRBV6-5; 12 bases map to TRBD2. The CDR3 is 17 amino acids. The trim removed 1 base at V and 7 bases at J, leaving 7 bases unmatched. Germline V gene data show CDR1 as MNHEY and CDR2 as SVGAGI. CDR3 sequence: CASSYWRLAGGGGELFF. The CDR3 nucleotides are TGTGCCAGCAGTTACTGGAGGCTAGCGGGAGGGGGCGGGGAGCTGTTTTTT.